One T cell receptor beta chain is described in this entry. Its antigen is not known. This entry belongs to a study of shared clonotypes between healthy human individuals. The authors split each subset's genomic DNA evenly across several immunoSEQ plates. Profiled with immunoSEQ multiplex PCR; TCRdb holds only in-frame clones, not every one. The table lists roughly 2.2 million clones, less than 95% of them singletons. Points from the study as a whole: Generally, estimated richness proved larger in naive subsets than it did in memory subsets.

This CDR3 comprises 14 residues. With V trimmed by 5 bases and J by 9 bases, 10 bases remained unmatched. Germline V CDR1 and CDR2: MNHEY, SMNVEV (reference sequence). This TCR was recovered from a man younger than 30 in good health. Some clones in this sample may be carry-over from other donors' samples. The sequenced material came from naive CD4+ T cells from PBMCs. Subset denoted: CD45RA+ positively selected. The chain employs TRBV27 and TRBJ2-1, with 7 bases fitting TRBD1. The CDR3 DNA follows: TGTGCCAGCAGTCGCCCTGACAGGGCGAGTGAGCAGTTCTTC. Translation gives CASSRPDRASEQFF.